This T cell receptor (beta chain) was sequenced for a study of siplizumab effects on memory and regulatory T cells. The study assayed approximately 100,000 TCR templates per sample. Profiling relied on immunoSEQ multiplex PCR, and the TCRdb table lists in-frame clones only, not all of them. The table has approximately 90,000 clones, 94% seen once. V lost 5 bases to trimming and J lost 6 bases; unmatched junction nucleotides: 7. CDR3 length: 14 residues. Germline V gene data show CDR1 as GTSNPN and CDR2 as SVGIG (reference sequence). Overall study findings and caveats: In roughly 75-95% of proliferating CD4+ or CD8+ clones, a naive or memory phenotype could not be assigned.

This clone was seen more than once but under ten times. Its cognate antigen is unknown. The sample consisted of non-Treg CD4+ T cells sorted from blood. The V call is TRBV30, the J call TRBJ1-6; 7 positions agree with TRBD1. This TCR came from a human donor in good health. CDR3 sequence: CAWGLTGINSPLHF. The CDR3 nucleotides read TGTGCCTGGGGCCTGACAGGGATTAATTCACCCCTCCACTTT.